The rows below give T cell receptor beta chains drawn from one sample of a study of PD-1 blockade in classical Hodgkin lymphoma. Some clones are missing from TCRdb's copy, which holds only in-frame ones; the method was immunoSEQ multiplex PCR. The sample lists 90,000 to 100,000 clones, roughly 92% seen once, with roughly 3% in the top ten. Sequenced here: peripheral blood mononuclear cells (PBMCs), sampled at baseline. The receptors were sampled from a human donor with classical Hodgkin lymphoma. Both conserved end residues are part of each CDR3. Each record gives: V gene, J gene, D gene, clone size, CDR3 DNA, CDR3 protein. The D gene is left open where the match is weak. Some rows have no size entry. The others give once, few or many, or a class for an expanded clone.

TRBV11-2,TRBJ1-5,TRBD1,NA,TGTGCCAGCAGCATGACAGGGGACAATCAGCCCCAGCATTTT,CASSMTGDNQPQHF
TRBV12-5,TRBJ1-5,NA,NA,TGTGCTAGTGGTGCCGTATGGCCCCAGCATTTT,CASGAVWPQHF
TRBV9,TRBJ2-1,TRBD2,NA,TGTGCCAGCAGCGTAGATCCGGGACTAGCGGGAGGGCTTTTCAATGAGCAGTTCTTC,CASSVDPGLAGGLFNEQFF
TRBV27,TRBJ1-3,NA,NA,TGTGCCAGCAGCCCCCAGACACCTTCCTCTGGAAACACCATATATTTT,CASSPQTPSSGNTIYF
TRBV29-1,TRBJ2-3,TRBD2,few,TGCAGCGTTGAAGGGGGACTAGCGGGAGCTGATACGCAGTATTTT,CSVEGGLAGADTQYF
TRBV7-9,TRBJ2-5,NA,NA,TGTGCCAGCAGCTACCAGACCGAGACCCAGTACTTC,CASSYQTETQYF
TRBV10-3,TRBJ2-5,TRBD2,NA,TGTGCCATCAGAGGCGGGCGGGAGAGGGAGACCCAGTACTTC,CAIRGGRERETQYF
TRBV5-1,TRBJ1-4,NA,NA,TGCGCCACCTCCGAAGGGGTCAACACTAATGAAAAACTGTTTTTT,CATSEGVNTNEKLFF
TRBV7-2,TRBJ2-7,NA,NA,TGTGCCAGCAGCTTAGGTCACGGCTCCTACGAGCAGTACTTC,CASSLGHGSYEQYF
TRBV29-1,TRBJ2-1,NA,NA,TGCAGCGTTAGGGGGGCGGACAAAAATGAGCAGTTCTTC,CSVRGADKNEQFF
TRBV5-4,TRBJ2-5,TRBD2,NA,TGTGCCAGCAGCTTGGTCGCGGGAGGGCTGGGAGAGACCCAGTACTTC,CASSLVAGGLGETQYF
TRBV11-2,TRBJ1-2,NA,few,TGTGCCAGCAGCTTAGGGGCCGGGGGTGGCTACACCTTC,CASSLGAGGGYTF
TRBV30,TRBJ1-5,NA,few,TGTGCCTGCGGGGAGGGCGATCAGCCCCAGCATTTT,CACGEGDQPQHF
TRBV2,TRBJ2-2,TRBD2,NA,TGTGCCAGCCGAGGGAGGGAAAAGTCCGGGGAGCTGTTTTTT,CASRGREKSGELFF
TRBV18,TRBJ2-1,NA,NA,TGTGCCAGCTCACCAAACAGGGTAGTCGACAATGAGCAGTTCTTC,CASSPNRVVDNEQFF
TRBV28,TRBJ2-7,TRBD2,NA,TGTGCCAGCAGATTTCTAGCGGGTTCTGGGGAGCAGTACTTC,CASRFLAGSGEQYF
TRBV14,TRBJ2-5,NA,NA,TGTGCCAGCAGCCAAGCTGGGGGGAAAGAGACCCAGTACTTC,CASSQAGGKETQYF
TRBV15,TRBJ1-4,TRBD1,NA,TGTGCCACCAGCAGAGAGGGGACAGGGGCTGAAAAACTGTTTTTT,CATSREGTGAEKLFF
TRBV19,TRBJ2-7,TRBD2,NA,TGTGCCAGTAGTATTGCGGGAGGGCCGGACGAGCAGTACTTC,CASSIAGGPDEQYF
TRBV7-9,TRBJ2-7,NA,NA,TGTGCCAGCAGCCCAGGACAGACCTACGAGCAGTACTTC,CASSPGQTYEQYF
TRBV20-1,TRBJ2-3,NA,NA,TGCAGTGTCAAACCAGGAGATACGCAGTATTTT,CSVKPGDTQYF
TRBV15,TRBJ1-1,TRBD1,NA,TGTGCCACCAGCAGAGGACGGACAGGGGGCGGCACTGAAGCTTTCTTT,CATSRGRTGGGTEAFF